Each of the 12 T cell receptor beta chains below was sequenced from the same sample in a study of T cells in Graves' hyperthyroidism and ophthalmopathy. RNA transcripts yielded amplified TCR beta CDR3 regions. When the TCR CDR3 underwent first-round RT-PCR, the HTBI primer set was used. TCRdb recomputed calls from the multiplex PCR reads with MiXCR, one row per CDR3 protein. The sample holds about 250,000 distinct CDR3 sequences, approximately 24% seen once. The specimen sequenced was blood. These receptors originate from a woman between 40 and 55 years old with Graves' ophthalmopathy.

The genes are TRBV6-1 and TRBJ1-2, with 8 bases fitting TRBD1. Germline V gene data show CDR1 as MNHNS and CDR2 as SASEGT. V lost 2 bases and J lost 5; bases outside the gene matches: 7. The CDR3 is 15 amino acids. The CDR3 bases are TGTGCCAGCAGTGAACTTCTGGACAGGGTATATGGCTACACCTTC. Its translation is CASSELLDRVYGYTF.

This clonotype was picked up many times. The chain joins TRBV15 to TRBJ1-5; D is unresolved. The CDR3 covers 12 residues. Per the germline V gene, CDR1 is LNHNV and CDR2 is YYDKDF (reference sequence). V was cut by 9 bases and J by 6 bases, with 12 bases left in between. The CDR3 loop reads CATEGWGQPQHF. The CDR3 nucleotides are TGTGCCACTGAGGGCTGGGGTCAGCCCCAGCATTTT. The full variable domain, in which reference TRBV15 and TRBJ1-5 provide the parts outside the CDR3, is DAMVIQNPRYQVTQFGKPVTLSCSQTLNHNVMYWYQQKSSQAPKLLFHYYDKDFNNEADTPDNFQSRRPNTSFCFLDIRSPGLGDTAMYLCATEGWGQPQHFGDGTRLSIL.

This clonotype is a singleton in its sample. The chain uses TRBV28 and TRBJ1-5; unclear D gene. Trimming pared 5 bases from V and 2 bases from J, leaving 13 bases between. The CDR3 is 15 amino acids. The V gene's germline CDR1 is MDHEN and CDR2 SYDVKM. The CDR3 is CASSDPSGGNQPQHF. Written as DNA, the CDR3 is TGTGCCAGCAGTGACCCTTCTGGGGGCAATCAGCCCCAGCATTTT.

This clonotype was seen repeatedly, ten times or more. CDR3 region: CASSLAGEDYGYTF. The CDR3 nucleotides are TGTGCCAGCAGCTTGGCCGGGGAAGACTATGGCTACACCTTC. The rearrangement links TRBV5-4 to TRBJ1-2; D unresolved. This CDR3 spans 14 amino acids. Germline CDR1 is SGHNT and CDR2 is YYREEE (reference sequence). With 0 bases removed from V and 3 bases from J, the gap between germline ends came to 9 bases.

This clonotype was observed at least ten times. The CDR3 loop reads CASSQDRSHQPQHF. CDR3 in DNA: TGTGCCAGCAGCCAAGACAGGTCCCATCAGCCCCAGCATTTT. The rearrangement uses TRBV3-1 and TRBJ1-5; D is unresolved. This CDR3 has 14 amino acids. Germline V gives CDR1 LGHDT, CDR2 YNNKEL (reference sequence). V lost 0 bases to trimming and J lost 5 bases, with 8 bases between them.

The chain employs TRBV20-1 and TRBJ2-7; D call uncertain. Germline V CDR1 and CDR2: DFQATT, SNEGSKA (reference sequence). CDR3 length: 14 amino acids. V gave up 3 bases and J gave up 0 bases, with 12 bases separating them. The CDR3 nucleotides are TGCAGTGCTAGGCCGACCTATAGCTCCTACGAGCAGTACTTC. Translation gives CSARPTYSSYEQYF.

This clonotype showed up many times. CDR3 sequence reads: CASSSLAGGRYEQYF. In DNA, the CDR3 is TGTGCCAGCAGCTCGTTAGCGGGAGGGCGGTACGAGCAGTACTTC. This sequence joins TRBV6-1 and TRBJ2-7; 11 bases line up with TRBD2. Germline values: CDR1 MNHNS, CDR2 SASEGT. This CDR3 spans 15 amino acids. V lost 6 bases, J lost 4 bases, and 8 bases stayed unmatched.

Many counts were recorded for this clonotype. The chain recombines TRBV5-1 with TRBJ1-1; tentative D call: TRBD1 (5 bases). CDR1 and CDR2 from the germline V gene are SGHRS and YFSETQ. The germline V and J ends were trimmed by 1 base and 1 base, with 11 bases remaining between them. This CDR3 is 15 amino acids long. CDR3 coding DNA: TGCGCCAGCAGCTTGTCGCCCCAGGGGAACACTGAAGCTTTCTTT. Protein product: CASSLSPQGNTEAFF.

This clonotype showed up many times. The chain carries TRBV28 and TRBJ2-6; D is ambiguous. Looked up from germline, CDR1 is MDHEN and CDR2 is SYDVKM. The CDR3 is made up of 14 amino acids. V lost 3 bases and J lost 3, with 6 bases in between. CDR3 DNA: TGTGCCAGCAGTTTCGTGGATGGGGCCAACGTCCTGACTTTC. Translation: CASSFVDGANVLTF.

Points on this clonotype: A much larger clone lies a single base off, so this may be a read error. V is TRBV20-1 and J is TRBJ2-7, with 10 nucleotides matching TRBD1. V was pared by 6 bases and J by 5 bases, with 13 bases of the junction left unmatched. The CDR3 contains 15 residues. CDR1 and CDR2 (germline): DFQATT, SNEGSKA (reference sequence). As DNA, the CDR3 is TGCAGTGCGCAATCCGGGACAGGGGATTTCGACGAGCAGTACTTC. Amino acids: CSAQSGTGDFDEQYF.

The chain couples TRBV4-1 to TRBJ2-5; D is possibly TRBD1 or TRBD2 (6 bases each). The CDR3 length is 17 residues. Trimming took 2 bases from V and 2 from J, leaving 18 bases between them. In germline, CDR1 is MGHRA, CDR2 YSYEKL. In nucleotides, the CDR3 is TGCGCCAGCAGCCAACTCCCCCGGAGGGGGGAACAAGAGACCCAGTACTTC. Translation gives CASSQLPRRGEQETQYF.

There are many counts of this clonotype. The chain uses TRBV28 and TRBJ1-5; D gene uncertain. V shed 2 bases and J shed 7 bases, with 12 bases lying between them. Looked up from germline, CDR1 is MDHEN and CDR2 is SYDVKM. The length of the CDR3 is 14 residues. Here the CDR3 reads CASSLGLGSQPQHF. The CDR3 region has the DNA TGTGCCAGCAGTTTAGGGCTGGGGTCCCAGCCCCAGCATTTT.